The clone carrying this T cell receptor (beta chain) was counted between two and nine times. Its target is unknown. This sample was taken from a study of blood T cells in healthy people across ages. Through a sample-barcoded 5' primer and a J-beta primer mix, a second PCR was run for roughly 6 to 11 cycles. TCRdb re-called the 5' RACE reads through MiXCR, storing one row per CDR3 protein. The sample holds around 1,600,000 distinct CDR3 sequences, under 55% seen once. Around 9.4 milliliters was the volume of peripheral blood drawn from each donor. General study results and limits: Expanded clonotype shifts may have been confounded, as the donors had an unknown CMV status.

The receptor's source is a woman aged 18-29 years in good health. Sequenced sample: blood.

CDR3 coding DNA: TGTGCCAGCAGTGGTAGTTTGCGGAGCTACAATGAGCAGTTCTTC. Protein sequence: CASSGSLRSYNEQFF. The V call is TRBV27, the J call TRBJ2-1; D gene uncertain. The CDR3 is 15 amino acids. V was trimmed by 5 bases and J by 3 bases, leaving 14 bases between them. Germline loops: CDR1 MNHEY, CDR2 SMNVEV (reference sequence).